A single T cell receptor beta chain is shown here with its context. What it binds is not known. This entry belongs to a study of shared clonotypes between healthy human individuals. Pooled CD45RO+ cells and CCR7-negative CD45RA+ TemRA cells made up CD8 memory. Data came from immunoSEQ multiplex PCR; TCRdb stores just in-frame clones and leaves some out. Of fewer than 850,000 clones in the sample, 90% are singletons; the top ten hold roughly 36%. V shed 6 bases and J 4 bases; nucleotides not matched to a gene: 4. The CDR3 extends over 15 amino acids. Germline V gives CDR1 MNHEY, CDR2 SMNVEV (reference sequence). The study, taken as a whole, reports: A few donors showed sharing of approximately 5% of naive CD4 clonotypes. It was expected that sequencing depth would affect clonotype sharing among donors. Researchers sampled only blood; tissue repertoires likely differ.

The receptor was isolated from a man younger than 30 in good health. Some clones in this sample may be carry-over from other donors' samples. V is TRBV27 and J is TRBJ2-5, with 14 positions matching TRBD2. Sequencing used memory CD8+ T cells from PBMCs. Described subset: CD45RO+ cells pooled with CCR7-negative TemRA cells. The CDR3, as DNA: TGTGCCAGCAGGACTAGCGGGAGGGGGAGAGAGACCCAGTACTTC. This sequence encodes CASRTSGRGRETQYF.